This T cell receptor beta chain was obtained from a study of blood T cell repertoires in COVID-19. Germline CDR1 reads MNHEY; CDR2 reads SMNVEV (reference sequence). The CDR3 extends over 15 amino acids. V shed 5 bases and J shed 2 bases, with 15 bases lying between them. Data came from immunoSEQ multiplex PCR; TCRdb stores just in-frame clones and leaves some out. The table lists 250,000 to 300,000 clones, 90% of them singletons. Two negative PCRs, clearance, or symptom resolution characterized the recovered Cohort 3 donors. The clonotype comes from a woman in her 30s who had recovered from COVID-19. The chain has TRBV27 and TRBJ1-2; possibly TRBD1 for D (6 bases). Material: PBMCs or T cells enriched from blood (not recorded which). The CDR3 coding sequence is TGTGCCAGCAGTCTAGGGGGACACCTAAACTATGGCTACACCTTC. Translated, it gives CASSLGGHLNYGYTF.